The rows below give T cell receptor beta chains drawn from one sample of a study of shared clonotypes between healthy human individuals. TCRdb's table, derived via immunoSEQ multiplex PCR, lists solely in-frame clones and lacks some. The data show about 2 million clones, with approximately 95% seen just once and about 1.1% held by the top ten. The sample comprised naive CD8+ T cells sorted from blood. These receptors originate from a man aged 18 to 29 in good health. The CDR3 runs from the conserved cysteine through the conserved F or W. A D gene is named only where the DNA matches it firmly. Clone size is given for some rows only: seen once, a few or many times, or a class if the clone is expanded.

V	D	size	J	CDR3	DNA
TRBV11-2	TRBD2	once	TRBJ2-1	CASSWMTSGGPHEQFF	TGTGCCAGCAGTTGGATGACTAGCGGGGGGCCCCATGAGCAGTTCTTC
TRBV19	NA	NA	TRBJ1-1	CASTPRLAGMTEAFF	TGTGCCAGTACCCCACGGTTGGCAGGGATGACTGAAGCTTTCTTT
TRBV10-3	TRBD1	NA	TRBJ1-1	CTITQDRGDTEAFF	TGTACCATCACTCAGGACAGGGGGGACACTGAAGCTTTCTTT
TRBV9	NA	NA	TRBJ2-5	CASSVGGTGETQYF	TGTGCCAGCAGCGTAGGGGGGACCGGTGAGACCCAGTACTTC
TRBV5-6	NA	NA	TRBJ2-1	CASSFGQGYNEQFF	TGTGCCAGCAGCTTTGGGCAGGGCTACAATGAGCAGTTCTTC
TRBV9	NA	NA	TRBJ2-5	CASSVVGSGQETQYF	TGTGCCAGCAGCGTAGTTGGAAGCGGCCAAGAGACCCAGTACTTC
TRBV6-1	NA	NA	TRBJ1-6	CASSDPQGPFLNSPLHF	TGTGCCAGCAGTGATCCTCAGGGGCCCTTTCTTAATTCACCCCTCCACTTT
TRBV9	NA	NA	TRBJ1-1	CASSVDSDSEAFF	TGTGCCAGCAGCGTAGACAGTGACTCTGAAGCTTTCTTT
TRBV5-6	TRBD2	NA	TRBJ2-7	CASSLDPSGRAEEQYF	TGTGCCAGCAGCTTGGACCCTAGCGGGAGGGCCGAAGAGCAGTACTTC
TRBV5-4	TRBD2	NA	TRBJ2-7	CASSLTGLADYEQYF	TGTGCCAGCAGCTTGACGGGACTAGCGGACTACGAGCAGTACTTC
TRBV4-3	NA	NA	TRBJ1-6	CASRSQLPDYNSPLHF	TGCGCCAGCAGGTCCCAACTCCCGGACTATAATTCACCCCTCCACTTT
TRBV7-9	NA	once	TRBJ2-5	CASSLTDREETQYF	TGTGCCAGCAGCTTAACGGACAGAGAAGAGACCCAGTACTTC
TRBV30	NA	once	TRBJ1-2	CAWQGYGYTF	TGTGCCTGGCAGGGCTATGGCTACACCTTC
TRBV10-2	TRBD2	NA	TRBJ2-3	CASSELAGYDTQYF	TGCGCCAGCAGTGAACTAGCGGGCTACGATACGCAGTATTTT
TRBV27	NA	NA	TRBJ1-5	CASSLYRNLQPQHF	TGTGCCAGCAGTTTGTACAGGAACCTCCAGCCCCAGCATTTT
TRBV2	TRBD1	NA	TRBJ1-1	CASIRTGVGTEAFF	TGTGCCAGCATAAGGACAGGGGTGGGCACTGAAGCTTTCTTT
TRBV27	NA	once	TRBJ1-6	CASSLRGPHTYNSPLHF	TGTGCCAGCAGTTTACGGGGGCCCCACACCTATAATTCACCCCTCCACTTT
TRBV13	NA	NA	TRBJ1-1	CASSLAATDLNTEAFF	TGTGCCAGCAGCTTAGCTGCGACGGATCTGAACACTGAAGCTTTCTTT
TRBV6-5	NA	once	TRBJ1-1	CASSYGQGLTEAFF	TGTGCCAGCAGTTACGGGCAGGGGTTGACTGAAGCTTTCTTT
TRBV19	NA	NA	TRBJ2-2	CASTAGNTGELFF	TGTGCCAGTACGGCAGGGAACACCGGGGAGCTGTTTTTT
TRBV10-3	NA	NA	TRBJ2-3	CAISDSTDTQYF	TGTGCCATCAGTGATAGCACAGATACGCAGTATTTT
TRBV11-2	NA	NA	TRBJ1-2	CASSPGGAYGYTF	TGTGCCAGCAGTCCTGGGGGCGCCTATGGCTACACCTTC
TRBV29-1	TRBD2	NA	TRBJ2-7	CSVEDPASGQGPYEQYF	TGCAGCGTTGAAGATCCGGCTAGCGGGCAAGGCCCCTACGAGCAGTACTTC
TRBV7-9	NA	NA	TRBJ1-6	CASSLAGGSYNSPLHF	TGTGCCAGCAGCTTAGCGGGGGGCTCCTATAATTCACCCCTCCACTTT
TRBV13	NA	NA	TRBJ2-5	CASSHFGETQYF	TGTGCCAGCAGCCACTTCGGTGAGACCCAGTACTTC
TRBV5-6	NA	NA	TRBJ2-7	CASRPNGGTYEQYF	TGTGCCAGCAGACCCAATGGAGGGACCTACGAGCAGTACTTC
TRBV7-9	NA	NA	TRBJ2-7	CASSPNRDEQYF	TGTGCCAGCAGTCCCAACAGGGACGAGCAGTACTTC
TRBV7-2	NA	NA	TRBJ1-5	CASSPEVGFKQPQHF	TGTGCCAGCAGTCCAGAGGTCGGTTTCAAGCAGCCCCAGCATTTT
TRBV30	NA	NA	TRBJ2-7	CAWGISYEQYF	TGTGCCTGGGGGATCTCCTACGAGCAGTACTTC
TRBV2	TRBD1	NA	TRBJ2-7	CARGTGTSYEQYF	TGTGCCAGGGGGACAGGGACCTCCTACGAGCAGTACTTC
TRBV30	NA	NA	TRBJ1-1	CAWNRGNTEAFF	TGTGCCTGGAATCGGGGGAACACTGAAGCTTTCTTT
TRBV7-9	TRBD1	once	TRBJ2-6	CASSQGTGNAGANVLTF	TGTGCCAGCAGCCAAGGGACAGGGAATGCTGGGGCCAACGTCCTGACTTTC
TRBV11-2	NA	NA	TRBJ2-3	CASGTQGTDTQYF	TGTGCCAGCGGCACCCAGGGCACAGATACGCAGTATTTT
TRBV13	TRBD2	NA	TRBJ2-5	CASSPKSSSGGLETQYF	TGTGCCAGCAGCCCCAAGAGCTCTAGCGGGGGTCTGGAGACCCAGTACTTC
TRBV7-9	TRBD1	few	TRBJ2-2	CASSLSGTGNTGELFF	TGTGCCAGCAGCTTATCCGGGACAGGGAACACCGGGGAGCTGTTTTTT
TRBV4-1	TRBD1	NA	TRBJ2-2	CASSRGRGLGTGELFF	TGCGCCAGCAGCCGCGGCAGGGGGCTCGGAACCGGGGAGCTGTTTTTT
TRBV5-4	NA	NA	TRBJ2-1	CASSRPNEQFF	TGTGCCAGCAGCCGGCCCAATGAGCAGTTCTTC
TRBV4-1	NA	NA	TRBJ2-2	CASSQGTSPRGGELFF	TGCGCCAGCAGCCAAGGAACGTCCCCGAGGGGCGGGGAGCTGTTTTTT
TRBV9	NA	NA	TRBJ2-3	CASSPHTDTQYF	TGTGCCAGCAGCCCTCACACAGATACGCAGTATTTT
TRBV27	NA	NA	TRBJ2-7	CASRWVGSSDEQYF	TGTGCCAGCAGGTGGGTAGGCAGCAGCGACGAGCAGTACTTC
TRBV10-1	NA	NA	TRBJ1-1	CASSESNVEAFF	TGCGCCAGCAGTGAATCCAACGTAGAAGCTTTCTTT
TRBV4-1	NA	NA	TRBJ1-6	CASSPQGPSHSPLHF	TGCGCCAGCAGCCCTCAGGGGCCGTCTCATTCACCCCTCCACTTT
TRBV28	TRBD2	NA	TRBJ2-1	CASSPLLAGVYNEQFF	TGTGCCAGCAGTCCCTTACTAGCGGGTGTATACAATGAGCAGTTCTTC
TRBV28	NA	NA	TRBJ2-3	CASSLSGLSDTQYF	TGTGCCAGCAGTTTGAGCGGACTATCAGATACGCAGTATTTT
TRBV6-1	NA	NA	TRBJ2-3	CASSEVADTDTQYF	TGTGCCAGCAGTGAAGTAGCGGACACAGATACGCAGTATTTT
TRBV19	TRBD2	NA	TRBJ2-7	CASSINSGNVFDEQYF	TGTGCCAGTAGTATAAATAGCGGGAATGTTTTCGACGAGCAGTACTTC
TRBV10-1	TRBD2	NA	TRBJ2-2	CASSPLAGETGELFF	TGCGCCAGCAGTCCTCTAGCGGGAGAAACCGGGGAGCTGTTTTTT
TRBV6-1	NA	NA	TRBJ2-2	CASSEASSHTGELFF	TGTGCCAGCAGTGAAGCTTCCTCTCACACCGGGGAGCTGTTTTTT